These T cell receptor beta chains were read from a single sample in a study of blood T cells in healthy people across ages. TCRdb analysed the 5' RACE reads with MiXCR anew, one entry per CDR3 protein. The sample has 1 million or so distinct CDR3 sequences, roughly 24% seen once. Separately, the same data were catalogued under a study of T cells of mothers and their children.

The sample comprised blood. Receptors were obtained from a girl aged 2 to 10 in good health. Both conserved end residues are part of each CDR3. The D gene is left open where the match is weak. For some rows the clone size is stated as once, few or many, or as a class when expanded; others skip it.

.,TRBV29-1,11,.,TRBJ2-7,TGCAGCGCCGCCGGCAGGGGCGAGCAGTACTTC,CSAAGRGEQYF
.,TRBV28,16,few,TRBJ2-1,TGTGCCAGCAGTTCCGAGGCGGCCAGCTCCTACAATGAGCAGTTCTTC,CASSSEAASSYNEQFF
.,TRBV19,13,.,TRBJ1-4,TGTGCCAGTAGAGACAGAGGTAGTGAAAAACTGTTTTTT,CASRDRGSEKLFF
.,TRBV6-1,13,.,TRBJ2-7,TGTGCCAGCAGTGAAGATGGGGCGCGGGAGCAGTACTTC,CASSEDGAREQYF
.,TRBV27,13,.,TRBJ2-7,TGTGCCAGCATCCCTTCAGGGGCGGGCGAGCAGTACTTC,CASIPSGAGEQYF
TRBD2,TRBV28,11,few,TRBJ2-1,TGTGCCAGCAGTAGGACTAGCGGGAGGATCTTC,CASSRTSGRIF
.,TRBV12-3/TRBV12-4,14,few,TRBJ2-2,TGTGCCAGCAGTTGGGGGTCAAACACCGGGGAGCTGTTTTTT,CASSWGSNTGELFF
TRBD1,TRBV29-1,12,few,TRBJ1-2,TGCAGCGGGTTCCAGGGGGCGAATGGCTACACCTTC,CSGFQGANGYTF
TRBD1,TRBV29-1,14,.,TRBJ2-7,TGCAGCGCGGGCCAGGGGACAGCCTTCTACGAGCAGTACTTC,CSAGQGTAFYEQYF
.,TRBV28,13,few,TRBJ2-2,TGTACCAGCACCATCAGGAGCACCGGGGAGCTGTTTTTT,CTSTIRSTGELFF
TRBD1,TRBV12-3/TRBV12-4,14,.,TRBJ2-2,TGTGCCAGCAGCCTAGGGACAGTCCATTCCGAGCTGTTTTTT,CASSLGTVHSELFF
TRBD1,TRBV18,16,few,TRBJ2-7,TGTGCCAGCCCTCCATTAACCGGGACAGGGGTCTACGAGCAGTACTTC,CASPPLTGTGVYEQYF
.,TRBV7-9,15,.,TRBJ2-7,TGTGCCAGCAGCTTAGCGGTGTATGAAGGGGCCGAGCAGTACTTC,CASSLAVYEGAEQYF
TRBD2,TRBV10-3,21,.,TRBJ2-1,TGTGCCATCAGGAAGGTCGGCTTCGGGACTAGCGGGGGGGCGTCCTACAATGAGCAGTTCTTC,CAIRKVGFGTSGGASYNEQFF
.,TRBV7-3,13,few,TRBJ1-6,TGTGCCAGCGGCCTACAGGTTTCGGCGCCCCTCCACTTT,CASGLQVSAPLHF
.,TRBV29-1,14,.,TRBJ2-4,TGCAGCGTTGAAATAGGCGCGGGGAAAAACATTCAGTACTTC,CSVEIGAGKNIQYF
.,TRBV7-3,12,few,TRBJ1-1,TGTGCCAGCAGCTCTCGCCCAGAGGGGGCTTTCTTT,CASSSRPEGAFF
.,TRBV25-1,11,few,TRBJ2-7,TGTGCCGTCCGGGGGTTGTACGAGCAGTACTTC,CAVRGLYEQYF
TRBD1,TRBV13,14,.,TRBJ2-7,TGTGCCAGCAGCCATGGGACAGGTCGGGGCGAGCAGTACTTC,CASSHGTGRGEQYF
.,TRBV4-3,13,many,TRBJ1-1,TGCGCCAGCAGCCAAGACAGGGTAGCTGAAGCTTTCTTT,CASSQDRVAEAFF
.,TRBV10-3,14,few,TRBJ2-2,TGTGCCATCAACCCAGTCGAGGGGACCGGGGAGCTGTTTTTT,CAINPVEGTGELFF
.,TRBV3-1,14,.,TRBJ1-1,TGTGCCAGCAGCCAAGATATTGGGGGTTCTGAAGCTTTCTTT,CASSQDIGGSEAFF
.,TRBV4-2,12,.,TRBJ1-2,TGTGCCAGCAGCCAGGCAGGGGTTGGCTACACCTTC,CASSQAGVGYTF
.,TRBV14,12,.,TRBJ1-4,TGTGCCAGCAACCAAGTCTCGGAGAAACTGTCTTTT,CASNQVSEKLSF
.,TRBV27,15,.,TRBJ2-3,TGTGCCAGCAGGAGGGGCGGTCCTAGCACAGATACGCAGTATTTT,CASRRGGPSTDTQYF
TRBD1,TRBV24-1,15,.,TRBJ2-5,TGTGCCACCAGTCGAGGACAGGCGCCCCAAGAGACCCAGTACTTC,CATSRGQAPQETQYF